Below, one TCR beta chain is given with its context. Its antigen is currently not known. No quality values exist for individual bases; no much larger clone is one base distant. This record comes from a study listed by TCRdb under 2016. V loses 8 bases at its end and J loses 0 bases; junction bases beyond the gene matches: 6. Inclusive of the bounding cysteine and phenylalanine, the CDR3 is 16 residues long. The entry retains the CDR3 DNA only, 48 bases that are in frame from base 1. CDR1 and CDR2, looked up from the germline V gene, are SNHLY and FYNNEI. Receptor libraries were prepared by RT-PCR. Data came from an Illumina MiSeq. In TCRdb, the public reads were trimmed at Q25 with fastp and aligned with MiXCR, with productive beta chains retained. Each CDR3 protein gets just one entry, which takes the most common genes and DNA from the rows behind it. This sample holds 550,000 to 750,000 distinct CDR3 sequences; 14% were observed only once. The ten largest make up roughly 3.9% of the sample.

The rearranged chain carries TRBV2 and TRBJ2-5; TRBD2 agrees with 13 junctional bases. This receptor was obtained from a female donor in good health, serving as a healthy control. Sequencing input: memory CD4+ T cells from blood. The CDR3 reads CASCPGLAGHQETQYF. Read as DNA, the sequence is TGTGCCAGCTGCCCGGGACTAGCGGGGCACCAAGAGACCCAGTACTTC.